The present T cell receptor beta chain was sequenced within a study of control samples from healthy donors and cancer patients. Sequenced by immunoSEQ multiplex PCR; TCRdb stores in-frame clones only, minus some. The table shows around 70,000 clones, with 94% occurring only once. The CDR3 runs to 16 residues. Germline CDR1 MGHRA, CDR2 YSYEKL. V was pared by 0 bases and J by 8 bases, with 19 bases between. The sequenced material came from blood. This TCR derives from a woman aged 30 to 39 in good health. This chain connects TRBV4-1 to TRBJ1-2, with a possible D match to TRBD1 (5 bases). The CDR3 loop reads CASSQEGGTRQRGYTF. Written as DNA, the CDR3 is TGCGCCAGCAGCCAAGAGGGTGGGACTCGACAGAGGGGCTACACCTTC.